Listed here are 27 T cell receptor beta chains from one sample, sequenced in a study of persistence of HIV-infected CD4 T cells. The stimulus was lysate of CMV-infected fibroblasts, 9 to 10 ug/mL. Responding CD4+ T cells were sorted by upregulation of both CD40 ligand and CD69. Their recognized antigens are unknown. This was the immunoSEQ version 4 assay in survey mode. TCRdb's copy holds only in-frame clones and misses some; the assay was immunoSEQ multiplex PCR. This sample carries fewer than 6,000 clones, roughly 60% of them seen once, and the ten largest clones take almost 40%. The sequencing here drew on CD4+ T cells sorted from PBMCs after 18-hour stimulation, taken from a patient who received antiretroviral therapy. Every receptor here comes from an adult man with HIV who was CMV-seropositive.

A note on this clone: This may arise from a read error, as a much more abundant clone is one base away. The chain employs TRBV30 and TRBJ2-7; the match to TRBD2 covers 8 bases. The germline gives CDR1 GTSNPN, CDR2 SVGIG (reference sequence). The J segment lost 6 bases and the V segment lost 3 bases, leaving 10 bases of the junction unmatched. The CDR3 totals 14 residues. Here the CDR3 reads CAWRVGGGHGEQYF. The CDR3 region has the DNA TGTGCCTGGAGGGTCGGGGGGGGCCATGGCGAGCAGTACTTC. Together with reference TRBV30 and TRBJ2-7, the CDR3 gives the full variable domain: SQTIHQWPATLVQPVGSPLSLECTVEGTSNPNLYWYRQAAGRGLQLLFYSVGIGQISSEVPQNLSASRPQDRQFILSSKKLLLSDSGFYLCAWRVGGGHGEQYFGPGTRLTVT.

The CDR3, as DNA: TGCGCCAGCAGTGCCGGGAGCTCCTATAATTCACCCCTCCACTTT. It encodes CASSAGSSYNSPLHF. This chain uses TRBV10-1 with TRBJ1-6; D is ambiguous. Germline CDR1 WNHNN, CDR2 SYGVQD (reference sequence). Trimming pared 4 bases from V and 0 bases from J, leaving 7 bases between. This CDR3 region has 15 residues.

By sample share, this clone is medium-sized. Written as DNA, the CDR3 is TGTGCCAGCAGTCCCCACAGCAGCAATCAGCCCCAGCATTTT. Protein: CASSPHSSNQPQHF. V is TRBV6-2 or TRBV6-3 and J is TRBJ1-5; no reliable D call. V was clipped by 5 bases and J by 1 base, with 9 bases between them. The CDR3 is 14 residues long. From germline, CDR1 is MNHEY and CDR2 SVGEGT.

The chain employs TRBV15 and TRBJ1-6; no firm D call. Deletions cut 5 bases from V and 5 bases from J, with 13 bases between. The CDR3 has 15 residues. Germline values: CDR1 LNHNV, CDR2 YYDKDF (reference sequence). Here the CDR3 reads CATSGGRSHNSPLHF. In nucleotides, the CDR3 is TGTGCCACCAGCGGAGGGCGCAGCCATAATTCACCCCTCCACTTT.

The V call is TRBV6-2 or TRBV6-3, the J call TRBJ2-7; 7 bases map to TRBD1. This CDR3 is 16 amino acids long. V was pared by 5 bases and J by 0 bases, with 10 bases of the junction left unmatched. In germline, CDR1 is MNHEY, CDR2 SVGEGT. Here the CDR3 DNA reads TGTGCCAGCAGTCCAACATCGACAGGGTTCTCCTACGAGCAGTACTTC. Residues: CASSPTSTGFSYEQYF.

This chain joins TRBV18 and TRBJ2-7; TRBD1 matches at 7 bases. The J segment lost 2 bases and the V segment lost 5 bases, leaving 6 bases of the junction unmatched. The CDR3 length is 14 residues. Germline V gene sequence: CDR1 KGHSH, CDR2 LQKENI. The CDR3 loop is CASSATGNPYEQYF. The CDR3 DNA reads as TGTGCCAGCTCAGCGACAGGGAACCCCTACGAGCAGTACTTC.

V and J are TRBV7-6 and TRBJ2-1; 7 bases map to TRBD1. The length of the CDR3 is 14 residues. Germline V lookup: CDR1 SGHVS, CDR2 FNYEAQ. V was pared by 3 bases and J by 8 bases, with 7 bases of the junction left unmatched. The CDR3 DNA follows: TGTGCCAGCAGCTTTGAGTTAGGGGGCGATGAGCAGTTCTTC. The encoded protein is CASSFELGGDEQFF.

The rearrangement links TRBV5-6 to TRBJ1-1; 9 bases are a match to TRBD1. V was clipped by 5 bases and J by 3 bases; unmatched bases: 8. CDR1 and CDR2 from the germline V gene are SGHDT and YYEEEE. This CDR3 comprises 15 residues. Written as DNA, the CDR3 is TGTGCCAGCAGTTCGACCGGGACAGGGTACACTGAAGCTTTCTTT. The encoded protein is CASSSTGTGYTEAFF.

This clone occurred once. The chain uses TRBV5-5 and TRBJ1-2; possibly TRBD1 for D (5 bases). V was pared by 4 bases and J by 8 bases, with 18 bases between. The CDR3 contains 14 residues. Germline V lookup: CDR1 SGHKS, CDR2 YYEKEE (reference sequence). Written as DNA, the CDR3 is TGTGCCAGCAGCAGGGGCCCTCAGGCTGGGGGCTACACCTTC. This translates into CASSRGPQAGGYTF.

A few counts support this clone. The V gene is TRBV4-1, the J gene TRBJ2-3; 11 positions agree with TRBD2. Unmatched junction bases numbered 9, after V lost 4 bases and J lost 0 bases. There are 18 residues in the CDR3. Germline loops: CDR1 MGHRA, CDR2 YSYEKL. This chain's CDR3 is CASSPWETSGTSTDTQYF. The DNA of the CDR3 is TGCGCCAGCAGCCCGTGGGAGACTAGCGGGACAAGCACAGATACGCAGTATTTT.

The CDR3 coding sequence is TGTGCCAGCAAACTACAGGGGGGTTACGAGCAGTACTTC. This encodes CASKLQGGYEQYF. The chain uses TRBV6-5 and TRBJ2-7; 8 bases match TRBD1. This CDR3 spans 13 amino acids. V dropped 7 bases and J dropped 4; count of bases not matched to a gene: 6. The V gene's germline CDR1 is MNHEY and CDR2 SVGAGI.

This clone is medium-sized (0.01 to 0.1%) by share. V and J are TRBV9 and TRBJ2-6; D unresolved. Trimming cost V 0 bases and J 2 bases, with 3 bases left between them. The CDR3 totals 14 residues. Germline V gene data show CDR1 as SGDLS and CDR2 as YYNGEE. This chain's CDR3 is CASSVGPGANVLTF. The CDR3 nucleotides are TGTGCCAGCAGCGTAGGCCCTGGGGCCAACGTCCTGACTTTC.

This clone was counted between two and nine times. This sequence joins TRBV19 and TRBJ1-2, with 7 bases matching TRBD1. This CDR3 contains 15 residues. CDR1 and CDR2 from the germline V gene are LNHDA and SQIVND (reference sequence). Germline trimming cut 4 bases from V and 5 bases from J; bases unmatched to any gene: 10. CDR3 sequence: CASSTDRQGEYGYTF. The CDR3, as DNA: TGTGCCAGTAGTACGGACAGGCAAGGGGAATATGGCTACACCTTC.

Comments on this clone: One base away lies a much larger clone, so this may be a sequencing read error. The genes are TRBV2 and TRBJ1-2; D is unresolved. Between the trimmed V and J ends, which lost 6 bases and 10 bases, there was a span of 18 bases. Germline V gene data show CDR1 as SNHLY and CDR2 as FYNNEI. The CDR3 covers 13 residues. CDR3 amino acids: CASSVAKGGDYTF. The CDR3 DNA follows: TGTGCCAGCAGCGTCGCGAAGGGAGGTGACTACACCTTC.

V and J are TRBV7-8 and TRBJ2-3; D possibly uses TRBD1 or TRBD2 (6 bases each). V was cut by 2 bases and J by 1 base, with 16 bases left in between. The CDR3 covers 17 residues. Germline CDR1 reads SGHVS; CDR2 reads FQNEAQ. The CDR3 here is CASSLRQTGGRTDTQYF. In nucleotides, the CDR3 is TGTGCCAGCAGCTTAAGGCAAACTGGGGGGCGCACAGATACGCAGTATTTT.

V usage is TRBV5-1 and J usage is TRBJ2-1; TRBD2 aligns across 11 bases. Germline-derived CDR1 and CDR2 are SGHRS and YFSETQ. The ends lost 2 bases at V and 7 bases at J; junction bases unmatched: 5. The CDR3 length is 15 residues. CDR3 sequence reads: CASSFRLAGSNEQFF. The CDR3 nucleotides are TGCGCCAGCAGCTTTCGACTAGCGGGGAGTAATGAGCAGTTCTTC.

V gene TRBV6-5 combines with J gene TRBJ1-3; TRBD1 is a possible D gene (5 bases). The germline V and J ends were trimmed by 0 bases and 2 bases, with 11 bases remaining between them. The CDR3 spans 16 residues. Germline lookup yields CDR1 MNHEY and CDR2 SVGAGI. CDR3 in DNA: TGTGCCAGCAGTTACTCTATGAGGGGAACTGGAAACACCATATATTTT. Its translation: CASSYSMRGTGNTIYF.

The chain has TRBV9 and TRBJ2-2, with D possibly being TRBD1 or TRBD2 (6 bases each). V was trimmed by 4 bases and J by 0 bases, leaving 19 bases between them. The V gene's germline CDR1 is SGDLS and CDR2 YYNGEE. CDR3 length: 18 residues. CDR3 sequence: CASSPSRGLTANTGELFF. For the CDR3, the DNA is TGTGCCAGCAGCCCGAGTCGGGGGCTGACTGCGAACACCGGGGAGCTGTTTTTT. The variable domain in full, with the rest retrieved from reference TRBV9 and TRBJ2-2, is DSGVTQTPKHLITATGQRVTLRCSPRSGDLSVYWYQQSLDQGLQFLIQYYNGEERAKGNILERFSAQQFPDLHSELNLSSLELGDSALYFCASSPSRGLTANTGELFFGEGSRLTVL.

This chain connects TRBV7-2 to TRBJ1-4; 7 bases map to TRBD1. J was trimmed by 8 bases and V by 2 bases; bases with no gene match: 8. Germline lookup yields CDR1 SGHTA and CDR2 FQGNSA. The CDR3 covers 15 residues. In nucleotides, the CDR3 is TGTGCCAGCAGCTTAAGCCAGGGGGGCGGAGAAAAACTGTTTTTT. This encodes CASSLSQGGGEKLFF.

This clone was counted a few times. The J gene is TRBJ2-5, the V gene TRBV6-2 or TRBV6-3; TRBD2 aligns across 8 bases. Losses at the gene ends were 0 bases for V and 2 bases for J; bases not matched to a gene: 11. This CDR3 has 18 amino acids. Germline V gives CDR1 MNHEY, CDR2 SVGEGT. The DNA of the CDR3 is TGTGCCAGCAGTTACTCCGCCTTCGGGGGGGCGAAGCAAGAGACCCAGTACTTC. Translation: CASSYSAFGGAKQETQYF.

This clone is classed as large. This rearrangement joins TRBV25-1 to TRBJ2-2; perhaps TRBD1 as D (6 bases). V shed 7 bases and J shed 2 bases, with 11 bases lying between them. The CDR3 length is 14 residues. CDR1 and CDR2 from the germline V gene are MGHDK and SYGVNS. CDR3: CASTGDGNTGELFF. CDR3 sequence (DNA): TGTGCCAGCACAGGGGACGGTAACACCGGGGAGCTGTTTTTT.

This clone showed up just a few times. The rearrangement links TRBV6-5 to TRBJ1-1; TRBD1 is a possible D gene (6 bases). Germline V gene lookup returns CDR1 MNHEY and CDR2 SVGAGI. CDR3 length equals 13 residues. Trimming pared 7 bases from V and 4 bases from J, leaving 13 bases between. In nucleotides, the CDR3 is TGTGCCAGCAATGTACAGGGAGCCACTGAAGCTTTCTTT. It is translated as CASNVQGATEAFF.

The chain uses TRBV7-9 and TRBJ1-1, with 7 bases that match TRBD1. The CDR3 contains 11 residues. Germline CDR1 is SEHNR and CDR2 is FQNEAQ (reference sequence). J gave up 10 bases and V 1 base, and 0 bases lay outside the gene matches. CDR3 in DNA: TGTGCCAGCAGCTTAGGACAGGGAGCTTTCTTT. This codes for CASSLGQGAFF.

The genes are TRBV7-9 and TRBJ1-2, with TRBD1 matching 7 bases. Losses at the gene ends were 6 bases for V and 0 bases for J; bases not matched to a gene: 10. This CDR3 spans 16 amino acids. Germline V lookup: CDR1 SEHNR, CDR2 FQNEAQ (reference sequence). The CDR3 coding sequence is TGTGCCAGCAGGATTGCCGGGACAGAAGCTAACTATGGCTACACCTTC. Protein product: CASRIAGTEANYGYTF.

This clone has just one count. The chain has TRBV18 and TRBJ1-1; D gene unclear. The V gene's germline CDR1 is KGHSH and CDR2 LQKENI. The CDR3 consists of 16 residues. V lost 3 bases to trimming and J lost 2 bases, with 16 bases between them. The CDR3 here is CASSPDRGSPNTEAFF. The CDR3 nucleotides are TGTGCCAGCTCACCGGACCGAGGCAGTCCTAACACTGAAGCTTTCTTT.

CDR3 DNA: TGTGCCAGCAGCTTAGTTGGGGGCACGGAGACCCAGTACTTC. Translating gives CASSLVGGTETQYF. V usage is TRBV7-9 and J usage is TRBJ2-5; a weak D match, TRBD1 (6 bases). Trimming pared 1 base from V and 5 bases from J, leaving 11 bases between. This CDR3 is 14 amino acids long. Germline V gene data show CDR1 as SEHNR and CDR2 as FQNEAQ (reference sequence).

By proportion, this clone is large (0.1 to 1%). The chain has TRBV5-1 and TRBJ1-1; D not certain. This CDR3 contains 13 residues. Germline V lookup: CDR1 SGHRS, CDR2 YFSETQ. Trimming stripped 7 bases from V and 0 bases from J, with 10 bases between. This chain's CDR3 is CASGLYMNTEAFF. CDR3 nucleotide sequence: TGCGCCAGCGGGCTTTACATGAACACTGAAGCTTTCTTT.